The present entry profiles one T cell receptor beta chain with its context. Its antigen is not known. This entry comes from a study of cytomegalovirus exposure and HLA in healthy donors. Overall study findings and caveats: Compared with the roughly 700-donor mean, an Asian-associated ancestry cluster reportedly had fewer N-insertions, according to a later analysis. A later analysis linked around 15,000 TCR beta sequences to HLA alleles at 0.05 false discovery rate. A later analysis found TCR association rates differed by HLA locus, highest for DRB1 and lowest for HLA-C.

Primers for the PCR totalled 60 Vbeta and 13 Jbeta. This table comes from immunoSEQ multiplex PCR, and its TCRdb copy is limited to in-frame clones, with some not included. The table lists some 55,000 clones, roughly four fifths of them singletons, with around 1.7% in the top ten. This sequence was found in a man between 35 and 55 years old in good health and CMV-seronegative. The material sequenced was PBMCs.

CDR3 amino acids: CASTDGGSYNEQFF. The CDR3 coding sequence is TGTGCCAGCACGGACGGGGGCTCCTACAATGAGCAGTTCTTC. The chain joins TRBV6-6 to TRBJ2-1; D may be TRBD2 (6 bases). Trimming stripped 7 bases from V and 0 bases from J, with 10 bases between. The V gene's germline CDR1 is MNHNY and CDR2 SVGAGI (reference sequence). The CDR3 is 14 residues long.